A selection of T cell receptor beta chains follows, all from one sample in a study of blood T cells in healthy people across ages. TCRdb re-called the 5' RACE reads through MiXCR, storing one row per CDR3 protein. Here the sample spans about 670,000 distinct CDR3 sequences, over 40% being singletons. The source material was blood. The receptors derive from an elderly woman in good health. CDR3s include the opening cysteine and the closing phenylalanine or tryptophan. The order of the fields is clone size, D gene, J gene, V gene, CDR3 protein, CDR3 DNA. D genes are given only for firm matches. Not every row has a clone size; where given, it reads once, few, many or a size class.

size: few; D: TRBD2; J: TRBJ2-2; V: TRBV24-1; CDR3: CATSDEEPGLELTGELFF; DNA: TGTGCCACCAGTGACGAAGAGCCGGGACTAGAACTCACCGGGGAGCTGTTTTTT
size: -; D: -; J: TRBJ2-7; V: TRBV7-2; CDR3: CASSGRGGNEQYF; DNA: TGTGCCAGCAGCGGACGGGGAGGCAACGAGCAGTACTTC
size: -; D: TRBD2; J: TRBJ2-1; V: TRBV28; CDR3: CASGYRGVTDEQFF; DNA: TGTGCCAGCGGCTATCGGGGGGTGACCGATGAGCAGTTCTTC
size: once; D: -; J: TRBJ1-1; V: TRBV4-3; CDR3: CASSQVGQMNTEAFF; DNA: TGCGCCAGCAGCCAAGTGGGCCAAATGAACACTGAAGCTTTCTTT
size: -; D: TRBD2; J: TRBJ2-1; V: TRBV10-3; CDR3: CATALAGGDNEQFF; DNA: TGTGCCACCGCACTGGCGGGAGGCGACAATGAGCAGTTCTTC
size: -; D: -; J: TRBJ2-5; V: TRBV29-1; CDR3: CSVQQLPQETQYF; DNA: TGCAGCGTCCAGCAGCTACCTCAAGAGACCCAGTACTTC
size: -; D: -; J: TRBJ2-3; V: TRBV20-1; CDR3: CSASGGAGNPTDTQYF; DNA: TGCAGTGCTAGTGGGGGGGCGGGGAACCCCACAGATACGCAGTATTTT
size: -; D: TRBD2; J: TRBJ2-2; V: TRBV19; CDR3: CASTTSKNTGELFF; DNA: TGTGCCAGTACGACTAGCAAGAACACCGGGGAGCTGTTTTTT
size: few; D: TRBD2; J: TRBJ2-1; V: TRBV9; CDR3: CASSDGLAGDVQFF; DNA: TGTGCCAGCAGCGACGGACTAGCGGGAGACGTGCAGTTCTTC
size: -; D: TRBD1; J: TRBJ2-1; V: TRBV15; CDR3: CATSPDRGRGEQFF; DNA: TGTGCCACCAGTCCTGACAGGGGGCGAGGTGAGCAGTTCTTC
size: many; D: -; J: TRBJ2-6; V: TRBV19; CDR3: CASSTISSGANVLTF; DNA: TGTGCCAGTAGTACTATTAGCTCTGGGGCCAACGTCCTGACTTTC
size: -; D: -; J: TRBJ2-3; V: TRBV20-1; CDR3: CSARSGGRGDTQYF; DNA: TGCAGTGCTAGGTCTGGGGGGCGTGGAGATACGCAGTATTTT
size: -; D: -; J: TRBJ2-1; V: TRBV4-3; CDR3: CASSQAGYDEQFF; DNA: TGCGCCAGCAGCCAAGCAGGGTACGATGAGCAGTTCTTC
size: -; D: TRBD1; J: TRBJ1-6; V: TRBV20-1; CDR3: CSARDPRTGSPLHF; DNA: TGCAGTGCTAGAGACCCTAGGACAGGATCACCCCTCCACTTT
size: -; D: -; J: TRBJ2-2; V: TRBV4-1; CDR3: CASSQDRGSPGELFF; DNA: TGCGCCAGCAGCCAAGATCGGGGAAGTCCCGGGGAGCTGTTTTTT
size: few; D: -; J: TRBJ2-5; V: TRBV5-1; CDR3: CASSPTLNSYNEQYF; DNA: TGCGCCAGCAGCCCGACTCTTAATTCCTACAATGAGCAGTACTTC
size: -; D: -; J: TRBJ2-4; V: TRBV29-1; CDR3: CSVEDWERSIQYF; DNA: TGCAGCGTTGAAGATTGGGAGAGGAGCATTCAGTACTTC
size: -; D: TRBD1; J: TRBJ2-7; V: TRBV12-3/TRBV12-4; CDR3: CASNPTGGTYEQYF; DNA: TGTGCCAGCAATCCGACAGGGGGTACCTACGAGCAGTACTTC
size: many; D: -; J: TRBJ1-5; V: TRBV7-9; CDR3: CASSPPGEIQPQHF; DNA: TGTGCCAGCAGCCCCCCGGGGGAAATCCAGCCCCAGCATTTT
size: -; D: TRBD1; J: TRBJ2-7; V: TRBV18; CDR3: CASSPGTASPYEQYF; DNA: TGTGCCAGCTCACCCGGGACAGCGTCCCCCTACGAGCAGTACTTC
size: -; D: -; J: TRBJ2-7; V: TRBV20-1; CDR3: CSAQRGGTYEQYF; DNA: TGCAGTGCCCAGAGGGGGGGGACCTACGAGCAGTACTTC
size: -; D: -; J: TRBJ2-7; V: TRBV5-1; CDR3: CASSVTAGGGGSYEQYF; DNA: TGCGCCAGCAGTGTGACGGCAGGTGGAGGGGGCTCCTACGAGCAGTACTTC
size: -; D: TRBD1; J: TRBJ1-2; V: TRBV6-2/TRBV6-3; CDR3: CASSAQGGGYTF; DNA: TGTGCCAGCAGTGCACAGGGGGGTGGCTACACCTTC
size: many; D: TRBD1; J: TRBJ1-5; V: TRBV6-5; CDR3: CASSYPRQGIQPQHF; DNA: TGTGCCAGCAGTTACCCCCGACAGGGTATTCAGCCCCAGCATTTT
size: -; D: TRBD1; J: TRBJ1-2; V: TRBV4-2; CDR3: CASSRSGQNYGYTF; DNA: TGTGCCAGCAGTAGGTCGGGACAGAACTATGGCTACACCTTC
size: many; D: -; J: TRBJ2-5; V: TRBV24-1; CDR3: CATSDLQGFGQETQYF; DNA: TGTGCCACCAGTGATTTGCAGGGGTTCGGGCAAGAGACCCAGTACTTC
size: -; D: TRBD2; J: TRBJ2-1; V: TRBV2; CDR3: CASSERLAGKGEQFF; DNA: TGTGCCAGCAGTGAAAGACTAGCGGGGAAGGGGGAGCAGTTCTTC
size: few; D: TRBD2; J: TRBJ2-3; V: TRBV20-1; CDR3: CSASHSGVYTDTQYF; DNA: TGCAGTGCTAGTCATAGCGGGGTATACACAGATACGCAGTATTTT
size: -; D: -; J: TRBJ2-7; V: TRBV21-1; CDR3: CASSVPRAGGWEYEQYF; DNA: TGTGCCAGCAGCGTTCCGAGGGCAGGGGGCTGGGAGTACGAGCAGTACTTC
size: -; D: TRBD1; J: TRBJ2-7; V: TRBV7-2; CDR3: CASSLVSGQGISYEQYF; DNA: TGTGCCAGCAGCTTAGTGTCTGGACAGGGGATCTCCTACGAGCAGTACTTC
size: many; D: -; J: TRBJ2-1; V: TRBV5-1; CDR3: CASSLSGNSYNEQFF; DNA: TGCGCCAGCAGCTTATCCGGGAACTCCTACAATGAGCAGTTCTTC
size: -; D: -; J: TRBJ1-1; V: TRBV5-1; CDR3: CAGSRLGAEAFF; DNA: TGCGCCGGCAGCCGGTTGGGAGCTGAAGCTTTCTTT
size: -; D: TRBD1; J: TRBJ2-3; V: TRBV12-3/TRBV12-4; CDR3: CASGSDRGATDTQYF; DNA: TGTGCCAGCGGGTCGGACAGGGGTGCAACAGATACGCAGTATTTT
size: -; D: -; J: TRBJ2-4; V: TRBV20-1; CDR3: CSASNAQVIAKNIQYF; DNA: TGCAGTGCTAGCAACGCCCAGGTTATAGCCAAAAACATTCAGTACTTC
size: -; D: TRBD2; J: TRBJ2-1; V: TRBV3-1; CDR3: CASSQAGGRYHLQFF; DNA: TGTGCCAGCAGCCAAGCGGGGGGGCGCTATCACCTGCAGTTCTTC
size: -; D: -; J: TRBJ2-5; V: TRBV5-1; CDR3: CASSPTRPRQETQYF; DNA: TGCGCCAGCAGCCCCACTCGGCCAAGACAAGAGACCCAGTACTTC
size: -; D: -; J: TRBJ2-3; V: TRBV12-3/TRBV12-4; CDR3: CASSSLRLGGSHTDTQYF; DNA: TGTGCCAGCAGTAGTTTACGACTCGGAGGCTCGCACACGGATACGCAGTATTTT
size: -; D: -; J: TRBJ1-4; V: TRBV20-1; CDR3: CSARAVWPAEEKLFF; DNA: TGCAGTGCTAGAGCAGTTTGGCCTGCTGAGGAAAAACTGTTTTTT
size: -; D: TRBD2; J: TRBJ2-1; V: TRBV12-3/TRBV12-4; CDR3: CASSPYTGGDEQFF; DNA: TGTGCCAGCAGTCCCTATACGGGAGGCGATGAGCAGTTCTTC
size: -; D: TRBD1; J: TRBJ2-1; V: TRBV10-3; CDR3: CAISGQGRGDNNEQFF; DNA: TGTGCCATCAGTGGACAGGGTAGGGGTGATAACAATGAGCAGTTCTTC